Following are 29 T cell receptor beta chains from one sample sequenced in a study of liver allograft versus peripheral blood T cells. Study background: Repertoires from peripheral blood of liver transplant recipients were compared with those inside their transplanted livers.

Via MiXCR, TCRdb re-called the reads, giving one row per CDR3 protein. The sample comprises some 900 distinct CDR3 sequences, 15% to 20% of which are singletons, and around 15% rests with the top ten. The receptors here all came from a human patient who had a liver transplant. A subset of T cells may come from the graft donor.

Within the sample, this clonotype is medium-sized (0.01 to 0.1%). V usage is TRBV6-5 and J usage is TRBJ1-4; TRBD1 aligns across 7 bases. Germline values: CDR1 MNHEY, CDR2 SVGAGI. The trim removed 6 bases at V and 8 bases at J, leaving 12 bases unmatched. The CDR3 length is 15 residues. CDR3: CASRRSGGAGEKLFF. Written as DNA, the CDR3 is TGTGCCAGCAGGCGCTCAGGGGGGGCGGGGGAAAAACTGTTTTTT.

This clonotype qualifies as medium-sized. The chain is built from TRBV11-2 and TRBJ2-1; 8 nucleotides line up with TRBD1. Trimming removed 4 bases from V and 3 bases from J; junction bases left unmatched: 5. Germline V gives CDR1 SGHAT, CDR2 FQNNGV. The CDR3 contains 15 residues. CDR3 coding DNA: TGTGCCAGCAGCTCACAGGGGGGCATCTACAATGAGCAGTTCTTC. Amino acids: CASSSQGGIYNEQFF.

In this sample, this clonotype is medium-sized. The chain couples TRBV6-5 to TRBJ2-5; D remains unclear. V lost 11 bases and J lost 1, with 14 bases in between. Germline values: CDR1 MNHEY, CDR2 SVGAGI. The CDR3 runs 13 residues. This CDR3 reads CAARLNTQETQYF. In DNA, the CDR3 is TGTGCCGCCAGATTGAATACCCAAGAGACCCAGTACTTC.

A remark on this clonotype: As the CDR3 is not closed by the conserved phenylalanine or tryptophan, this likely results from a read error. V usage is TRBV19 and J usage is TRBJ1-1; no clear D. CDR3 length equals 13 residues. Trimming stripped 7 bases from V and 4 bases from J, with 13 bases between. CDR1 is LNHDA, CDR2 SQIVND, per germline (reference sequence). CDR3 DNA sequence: TGTGCCAGTAAAGGGTACGATGTCACTGAAGCTTTCTTA. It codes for CASKGYDVTEAFL.

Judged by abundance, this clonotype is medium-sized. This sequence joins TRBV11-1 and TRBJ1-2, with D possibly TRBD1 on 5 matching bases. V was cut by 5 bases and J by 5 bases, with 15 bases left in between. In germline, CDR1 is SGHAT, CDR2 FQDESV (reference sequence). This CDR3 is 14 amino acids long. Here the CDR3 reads CASSPGMGKYGYTF. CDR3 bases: TGTGCCAGCAGCCCAGGGATGGGGAAGTATGGCTACACCTTC.

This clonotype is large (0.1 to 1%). CDR3 bases: TGCAGTGCTAGACGGGGTCCGTCTACGCCCTCATCTGGGGCCAACGTCCTGACTTTC. Translating it yields CSARRGPSTPSSGANVLTF. This chain uses TRBV20-1 with TRBJ2-6, with a tentative D call TRBD2 (5 bases). Trimming took off 2 bases at V and 1 base at J, with 21 bases between the two ends. Germline CDR1 reads DFQATT; CDR2 reads SNEGSKA (reference sequence). The CDR3 is made up of 19 amino acids.

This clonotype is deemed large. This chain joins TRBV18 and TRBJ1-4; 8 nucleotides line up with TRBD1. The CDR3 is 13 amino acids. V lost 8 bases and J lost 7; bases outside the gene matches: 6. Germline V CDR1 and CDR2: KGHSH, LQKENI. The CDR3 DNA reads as TGTGCCAGCGCGACAGGGGAGGGTGAAAAACTGTTTTTT. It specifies CASATGEGEKLFF. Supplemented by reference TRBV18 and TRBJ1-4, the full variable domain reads NAGVMQNPRHLVRRRGQEARLRCSPMKGHSHVYWYRQLPEEGLKFMVYLQKENIIDESGMPKERFSAEFPKEGPSILRIQQVVRGDSAAYFCASATGEGEKLFFGSGTQLSVL.

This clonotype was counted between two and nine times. CDR3 sequence (DNA): TGTGCCAGCATCCGAACCCAAACAGGGATCTATGGCTACACCTTC. It specifies CASIRTQTGIYGYTF. The gene calls are TRBV2 and TRBJ1-2; weak D call: TRBD1 (6 bases). The CDR3 is made up of 15 amino acids. Germline lookup yields CDR1 SNHLY and CDR2 FYNNEI. Trimming cost V 7 bases and J 4 bases, with 19 bases left between them.

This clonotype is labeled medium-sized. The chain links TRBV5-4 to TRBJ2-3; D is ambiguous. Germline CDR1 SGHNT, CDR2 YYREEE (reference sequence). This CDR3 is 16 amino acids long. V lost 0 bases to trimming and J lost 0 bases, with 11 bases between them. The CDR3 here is CASSLGAGVSTDTQYF. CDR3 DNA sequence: TGTGCCAGCAGCTTGGGGGCCGGCGTCAGCACAGATACGCAGTATTTT.

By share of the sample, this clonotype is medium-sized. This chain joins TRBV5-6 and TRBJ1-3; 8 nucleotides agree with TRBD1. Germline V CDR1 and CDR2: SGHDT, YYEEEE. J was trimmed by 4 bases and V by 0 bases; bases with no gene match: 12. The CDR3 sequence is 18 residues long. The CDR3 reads CASSLEGQALYYGNTIYF. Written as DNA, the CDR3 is TGTGCCAGCAGCTTGGAGGGACAGGCCTTGTATTACGGAAACACCATATATTTT.

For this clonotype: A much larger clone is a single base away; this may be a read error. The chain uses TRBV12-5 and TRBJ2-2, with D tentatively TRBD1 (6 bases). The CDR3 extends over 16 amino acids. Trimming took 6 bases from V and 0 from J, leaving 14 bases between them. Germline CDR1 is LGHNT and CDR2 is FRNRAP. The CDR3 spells CASGIRGQSNTGELFF. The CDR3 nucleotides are TGTGCTAGTGGGATCCGAGGACAGTCGAACACCGGGGAGCTGTTTTTT.

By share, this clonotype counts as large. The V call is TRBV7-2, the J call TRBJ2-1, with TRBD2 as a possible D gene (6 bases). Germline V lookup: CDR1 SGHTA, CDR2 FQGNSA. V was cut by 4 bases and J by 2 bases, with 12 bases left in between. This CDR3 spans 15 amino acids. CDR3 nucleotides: TGTGCCAGCAGCTCCGGAGGGAACCCCTACAATGAGCAGTTCTTC. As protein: CASSSGGNPYNEQFF. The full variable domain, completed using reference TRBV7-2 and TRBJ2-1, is GAGVSQSPSNKVTEKGKDVELRCDPISGHTALYWYRQSLGQGLEFLIYFQGNSAPDKSGLPSDRFSAERTGGSVSTLTIQRTQQEDSAVYLCASSSGGNPYNEQFFGPGTRLTVL.

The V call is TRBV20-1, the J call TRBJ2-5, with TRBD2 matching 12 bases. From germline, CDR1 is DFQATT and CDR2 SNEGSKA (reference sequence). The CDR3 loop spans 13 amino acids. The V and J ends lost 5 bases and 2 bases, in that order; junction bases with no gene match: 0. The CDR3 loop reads CSAGTSGQETQYF. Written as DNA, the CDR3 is TGCAGTGCTGGGACTAGCGGGCAAGAGACCCAGTACTTC.

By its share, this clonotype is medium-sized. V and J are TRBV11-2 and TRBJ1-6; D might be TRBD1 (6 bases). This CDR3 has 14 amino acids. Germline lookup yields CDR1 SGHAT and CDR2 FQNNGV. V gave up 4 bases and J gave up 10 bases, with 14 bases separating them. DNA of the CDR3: TGTGCCAGCAGCTATACAGGGTTCGGCTCACCCCTCCACTTT. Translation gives CASSYTGFGSPLHF. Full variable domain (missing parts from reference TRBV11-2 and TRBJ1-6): EAGVAQSPRYKIIEKRQSVAFWCNPISGHATLYWYQQILGQGPKLLIQFQNNGVVDDSQLPKDRFSAERLKGVDSTLKIQPAKLEDSAVYLCASSYTGFGSPLHFGNGTRLTVT.

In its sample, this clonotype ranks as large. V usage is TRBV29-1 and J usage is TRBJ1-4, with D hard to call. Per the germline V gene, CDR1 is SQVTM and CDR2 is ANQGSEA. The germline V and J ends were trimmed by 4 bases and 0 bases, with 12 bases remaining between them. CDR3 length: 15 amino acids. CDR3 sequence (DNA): TGCAGCGTTGCGGCCACACCAGCAACTAATGAAAAACTGTTTTTT. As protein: CSVAATPATNEKLFF.

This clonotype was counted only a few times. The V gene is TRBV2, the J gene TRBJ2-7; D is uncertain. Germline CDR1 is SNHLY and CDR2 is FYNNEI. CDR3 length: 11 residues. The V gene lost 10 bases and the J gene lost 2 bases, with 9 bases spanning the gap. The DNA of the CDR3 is TGTGCCACCCTACAAGCCTACGAGCAGTACTTC. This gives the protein CATLQAYEQYF.

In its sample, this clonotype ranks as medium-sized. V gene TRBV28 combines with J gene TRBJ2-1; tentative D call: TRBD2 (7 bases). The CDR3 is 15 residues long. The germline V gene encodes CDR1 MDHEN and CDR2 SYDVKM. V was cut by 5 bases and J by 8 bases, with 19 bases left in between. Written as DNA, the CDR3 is TGTGCCAGCAGTGCGGGCGGGGGCCCCGTGTATGAGCAGTTCTTC. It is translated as CASSAGGGPVYEQFF. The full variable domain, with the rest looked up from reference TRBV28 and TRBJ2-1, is DVKVTQSSRYLVKRTGEKVFLECVQDMDHENMFWYRQDPGLGLRLIYFSYDVKMKEKGDIPEGYSVSREKKERFSLILESASTNQTSMYLCASSAGGGPVYEQFFGPGTRLTVL.

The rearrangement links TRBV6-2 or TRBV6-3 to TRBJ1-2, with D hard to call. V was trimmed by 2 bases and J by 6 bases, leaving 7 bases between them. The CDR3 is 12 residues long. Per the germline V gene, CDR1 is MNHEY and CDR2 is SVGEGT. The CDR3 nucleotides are TGTGCCAGCAGTTACCCGGACGATGGCTACACCTTC. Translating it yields CASSYPDDGYTF.

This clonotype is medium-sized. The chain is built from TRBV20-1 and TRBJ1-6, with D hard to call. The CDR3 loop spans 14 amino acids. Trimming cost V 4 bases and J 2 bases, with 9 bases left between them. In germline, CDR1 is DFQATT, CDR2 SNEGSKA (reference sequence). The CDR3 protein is CSAIRNAYNSPLHF. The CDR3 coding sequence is TGCAGTGCTATAAGGAACGCCTATAATTCACCCCTCCACTTT.

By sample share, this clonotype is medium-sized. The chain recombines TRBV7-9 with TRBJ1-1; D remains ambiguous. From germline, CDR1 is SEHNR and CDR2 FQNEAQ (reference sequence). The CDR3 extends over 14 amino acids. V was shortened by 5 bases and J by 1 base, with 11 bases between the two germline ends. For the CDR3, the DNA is TGTGCCAGCAGCCACCAAACAGAGAACACTGAAGCTTTCTTT. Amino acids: CASSHQTENTEAFF.

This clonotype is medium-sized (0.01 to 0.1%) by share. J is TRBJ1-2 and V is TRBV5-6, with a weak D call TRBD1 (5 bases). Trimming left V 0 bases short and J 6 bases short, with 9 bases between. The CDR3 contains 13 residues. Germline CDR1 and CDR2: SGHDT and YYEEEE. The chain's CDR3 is CASSLDRSNGYTF. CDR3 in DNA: TGTGCCAGCAGCTTGGACAGGAGTAATGGCTACACCTTC.

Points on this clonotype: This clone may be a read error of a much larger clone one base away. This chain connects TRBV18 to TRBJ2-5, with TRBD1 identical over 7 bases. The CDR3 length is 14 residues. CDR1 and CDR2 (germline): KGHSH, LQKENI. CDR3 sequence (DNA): TGTGTCAGCTCACCCCGGACAGGCCAAGAGACCCAGTACTTC. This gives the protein CVSSPRTGQETQYF.

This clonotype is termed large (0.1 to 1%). The DNA of the CDR3 is TGTGCCAGCAGTTACGCGCATATACCGGGACAGAACTATGGCTACACCTTC. Protein sequence: CASSYAHIPGQNYGYTF. This chain joins TRBV6-5 and TRBJ1-2, with 7 bases aligning to TRBD1. The CDR3 is 17 amino acids. Germline V lookup: CDR1 MNHEY, CDR2 SVGAGI. V lost 2 bases, J lost 2 bases, and 11 bases stayed unmatched.

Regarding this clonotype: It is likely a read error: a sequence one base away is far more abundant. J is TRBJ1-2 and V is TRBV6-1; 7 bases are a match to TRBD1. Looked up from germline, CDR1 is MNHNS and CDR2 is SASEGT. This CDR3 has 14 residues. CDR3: CAISESLTGFDYTF. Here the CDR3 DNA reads TGTGCCATCAGTGAGTCACTGACAGGGTTTGACTACACCTTC.

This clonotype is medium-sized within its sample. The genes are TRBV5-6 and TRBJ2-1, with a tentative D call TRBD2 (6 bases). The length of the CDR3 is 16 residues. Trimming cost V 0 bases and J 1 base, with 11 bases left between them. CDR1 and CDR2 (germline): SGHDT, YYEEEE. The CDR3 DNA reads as TGTGCCAGCAGCTTGGAAGCGGGTAGTTCCTACAATGAGCAGTTCTTC. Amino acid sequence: CASSLEAGSSYNEQFF.

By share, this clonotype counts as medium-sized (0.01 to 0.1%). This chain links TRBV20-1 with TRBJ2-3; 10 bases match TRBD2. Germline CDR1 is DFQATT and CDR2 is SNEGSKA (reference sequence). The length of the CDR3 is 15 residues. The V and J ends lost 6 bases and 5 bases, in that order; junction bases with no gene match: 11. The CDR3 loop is CSAYTSGRVGDTQYF. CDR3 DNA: TGCAGTGCATACACAAGCGGGAGGGTAGGAGATACGCAGTATTTT.

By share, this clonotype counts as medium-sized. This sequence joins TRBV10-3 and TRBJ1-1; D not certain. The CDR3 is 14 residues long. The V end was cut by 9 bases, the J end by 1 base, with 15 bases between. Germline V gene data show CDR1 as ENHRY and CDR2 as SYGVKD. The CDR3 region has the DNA TGTGCCATTTCCCATAGGGCTTCGAACACTGAAGCTTTCTTT. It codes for CAISHRASNTEAFF.

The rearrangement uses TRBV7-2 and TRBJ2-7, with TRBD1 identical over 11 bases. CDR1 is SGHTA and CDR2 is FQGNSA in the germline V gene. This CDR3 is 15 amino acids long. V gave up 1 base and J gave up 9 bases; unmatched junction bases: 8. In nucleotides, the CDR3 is TGTGCCAGCAGCTTAGATGGGACAGGGGGAAGATTGCAGTACTTC. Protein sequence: CASSLDGTGGRLQYF.

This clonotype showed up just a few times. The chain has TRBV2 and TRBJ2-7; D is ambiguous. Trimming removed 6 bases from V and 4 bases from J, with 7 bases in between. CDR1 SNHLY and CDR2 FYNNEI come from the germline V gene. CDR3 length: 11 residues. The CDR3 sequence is CASSHTYEQYF. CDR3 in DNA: TGTGCCAGCAGCCATACTTACGAGCAGTACTTC.